The text below deals with one T cell receptor beta chain. The data belong to a study of blood T cell repertoires in COVID-19. Overall study context: Both acute and convalescent COVID-19 samples were obtained from the United States, Italy and Spain.

V was shortened by 6 bases and J by 3 bases, with 12 bases between the two germline ends. The CDR3 extends over 14 amino acids. Germline CDR1 and CDR2: SNHLY and FYNNEI. Authors' data handling: Amplifying reference gene primers gave estimates of nucleated cell counts. Only in-frame clones appear in the TCRdb table, and some are missing; sequencing was by immunoSEQ multiplex PCR. From that table come the V and J calls and clone size; the DNA was used to work out D and trimming. The sample contains 150,000 to 200,000 clones, 78% of which appear only once. The sequenced sample consisted of peripheral blood. The gene calls are TRBV2 and TRBJ1-5, with D possibly TRBD1 on 6 matching bases. The origin of this receptor is a woman aged 80 or older with acute or convalescent COVID-19. DNA for the CDR3: TGTGCCAGCAGGAGGGCAGGGGTCAATCAGCCCCAGCATTTT. This encodes CASRRAGVNQPQHF.